What follows are 23 T cell receptor beta chains derived from one specimen sequenced in a study of T cells expressing NK-cell markers. TCRdb reprocessed the 5' RACE reads, with one entry per CDR3 protein and no DNA. The specimen's table records about 260,000 distinct CDR3 sequences. Sample: blood T cells: a sorted CD56 or NKG2C T cell subset, CD4+ or CD8+ T cells, or bulk PBMC T cells (not recorded which). The receptors originated from a man in his late teens or twenties in good health.

The chain combines TRBV7-2 with TRBJ2-1; with no DNA, the TCRdb D assignment of TRBD1 cannot be verified. This CDR3 comprises 15 residues. The V gene's germline CDR1 is SGHTA and CDR2 FQGNSA. CDR3 residues: CASSSDRGINNEQFF.

This chain connects TRBV5-1 to TRBJ2-2. The CDR3 extends over 13 amino acids. CDR1 is SGHRS, CDR2 YFSETQ, per germline. CDR3 residues: CASGLAMPRELFF. The complete variable domain, with remaining parts taken from reference TRBV5-1 and TRBJ2-2, reads KAGVTQTPRYLIKTRGQQVTLSCSPISGHRSVSWYQQTPGQGLQFLFEYFSETQRNKGNFPGRFSGRQFSNSRSEMNVSTLELGDSALYLCASGLAMPRELFFGEGSRLTVL.

The chain employs TRBV7-9 and TRBJ2-2; absent DNA, TCRdb's TRBD1 call cannot be checked. Germline V lookup: CDR1 SEHNR, CDR2 FQNEAQ (reference sequence). The CDR3 consists of 16 residues. The CDR3 sequence is CASSLTPPGRGGELFF.

The chain joins TRBV15 to TRBJ2-3; TCRdb designates TRBD1, a call that cannot be tested without DNA. This CDR3 region has 12 residues. Per the germline V gene, CDR1 is LNHNV and CDR2 is YYDKDF (reference sequence). CDR3 region: CATRTGTDTQYF.

The chain combines TRBV11-1 with TRBJ2-3; TCRdb picks TRBD2, but there is no DNA to check that call. CDR1 is SGHAT and CDR2 is FQDESV in the germline V gene (reference sequence). CDR3 length: 15 amino acids. The CDR3 here is CASSPLGEGTDTQYF.

The gene calls are TRBV7-8 and TRBJ2-3; without DNA, the TCRdb call of TRBD2 cannot be checked. Germline CDR1 is SGHVS and CDR2 is FQNEAQ. The CDR3 is 20 residues long. CDR3 sequence reads: CASSLAWSSGSREVADTQYF. Together with reference TRBV7-8 and TRBJ2-3, the CDR3 gives the full variable domain: GAGVSQSPRYKVAKRGQDVALRCDPISGHVSLFWYQQALGQGPEFLTYFQNEAQLDKSGLPSDRFFAERPEGSVSTLKIQRTQQEDSAVYLCASSLAWSSGSREVADTQYFGPGTRLTVL.

CDR3: CASTKSGGEEKLFF. This chain joins TRBV5-4 and TRBJ1-4; absent DNA, TCRdb's TRBD1 call cannot be checked. The germline V gene has CDR1 SGHNT and CDR2 YYREEE (reference sequence). This CDR3 spans 14 amino acids.

V is TRBV5-1 and J is TRBJ2-2; checking the TCRdb D call of TRBD1 is not possible without DNA. The germline gives CDR1 SGHRS, CDR2 YFSETQ. This CDR3 region has 18 residues. The CDR3 spells CASSGSGVRGRGTGELFF.

The rearrangement uses TRBV6-1 and TRBJ2-3; with no DNA, the TCRdb D assignment of TRBD1 cannot be verified. The CDR3 runs to 15 residues. Germline V gene sequence: CDR1 MNHNS, CDR2 SASEGT. Here the CDR3 reads CASSEEWGGTDTQYF.

The V gene is TRBV5-5, the J gene TRBJ2-5; TCRdb indicates TRBD1, and absent DNA this call remains unverified. Germline V gene lookup returns CDR1 SGHKS and CDR2 YYEKEE (reference sequence). This CDR3 has 16 amino acids. CDR3 residues: CASSPNPRVNQETQYF.

The chain recombines TRBV29-1 with TRBJ2-7; TCRdb names TRBD1, which stays unverified in the absence of DNA. Per germline, CDR1 SQVTM and CDR2 ANQGSEA. The CDR3 runs to 14 residues. CDR3 protein: CSVDETGTNYEQYF.

The chain joins TRBV7-2 to TRBJ2-3; the TCRdb call, TRBD2, lacks DNA for checking. The germline CDR1 and CDR2 sequences are SGHTA and FQGNSA. This CDR3 contains 16 residues. The CDR3 reads CASSLRRELRSDTQYF. The whole variable domain, remainder taken from reference TRBV7-2 and TRBJ2-3, is GAGVSQSPSNKVTEKGKDVELRCDPISGHTALYWYRQSLGQGLEFLIYFQGNSAPDKSGLPSDRFSAERTGGSVSTLTIQRTQQEDSAVYLCASSLRRELRSDTQYFGPGTRLTVL.

V usage is TRBV6-5 and J usage is TRBJ2-2. The CDR3 is 13 residues long. The V gene's germline CDR1 is MNHEY and CDR2 SVGAGI. CDR3 loop: CASSYTSSGELFF.

The rearrangement uses TRBV12-3 or TRBV12-4 and TRBJ2-3; the TRBD2 assignment by TCRdb is unverifiable without DNA. The CDR3 is 14 residues long. The CDR3 loop is CASTPGLGTDTQYF.

This chain uses TRBV5-5 with TRBJ2-1; there is no DNA to check the TCRdb D call of TRBD1. CDR3 length equals 13 residues. Germline-derived CDR1 and CDR2 are SGHKS and YYEKEE (reference sequence). The CDR3 region is CASSSGTGNEQFF.

This chain links TRBV12-3 or TRBV12-4 with TRBJ1-1; TCRdb's D gene call, TRBD1, goes unchecked for lack of DNA. CDR3 length equals 13 residues. Here the CDR3 reads CASNGQASTEAFF.

The chain employs TRBV6-1 and TRBJ2-7; no DNA is available, so the TRBD1 call from TCRdb remains unchecked. This CDR3 is built from 14 residues. From germline, CDR1 is MNHNS and CDR2 SASEGT. The chain's CDR3 is CASRTTGGSYEQYF.

The chain uses TRBV23-1 and TRBJ2-1; TCRdb names TRBD2, which stays unverified in the absence of DNA. TRBV23-1 is classed as an ORF, of uncertain function. CDR3 length equals 17 residues. CDR3 region: CASSQSKREGSYNEQFF.

The gene calls are TRBV28 and TRBJ2-1. Germline values: CDR1 MDHEN, CDR2 SYDVKM. CDR3 length: 11 residues. CDR3 loop: CASRKENEQFF.

The CDR3 spells CATSVAGGRSFF. The chain has TRBV24-1 and TRBJ2-1; TCRdb calls TRBD2, which cannot be checked without DNA. The germline CDR1 and CDR2 sequences are KGHDR and SFDVKD. This CDR3 is built from 12 residues.

V is TRBV6-2 or TRBV6-3 and J is TRBJ2-1; with no DNA, the TCRdb D assignment of TRBD2 cannot be verified. Germline V gives CDR1 MNHEY, CDR2 SVGEGT. The CDR3 runs 14 residues. The CDR3 here is CASSYGLAVNEQFF.

The V call is TRBV20-1, the J call TRBJ2-1. In germline, CDR1 is DFQATT, CDR2 SNEGSKA (reference sequence). CDR3 length equals 17 residues. The CDR3 is CSARDHWTPYTNNEQFF.

The chain employs TRBV7-3 and TRBJ2-3; TCRdb calls TRBD2, which cannot be checked without DNA. Germline assignment: CDR1 SGHTA and CDR2 FQGTGA. CDR3 length: 17 residues. CDR3 residues: CASSLIAGVEGTDTQYF.